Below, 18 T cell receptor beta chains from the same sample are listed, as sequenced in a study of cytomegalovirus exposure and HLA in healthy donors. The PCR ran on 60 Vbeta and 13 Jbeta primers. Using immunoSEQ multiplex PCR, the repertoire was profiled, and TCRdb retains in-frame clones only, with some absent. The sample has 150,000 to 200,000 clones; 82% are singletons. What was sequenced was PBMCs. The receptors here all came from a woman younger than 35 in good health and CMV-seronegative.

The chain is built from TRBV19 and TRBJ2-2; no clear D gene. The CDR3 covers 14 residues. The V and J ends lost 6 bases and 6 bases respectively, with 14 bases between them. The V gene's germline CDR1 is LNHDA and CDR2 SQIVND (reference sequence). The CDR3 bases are TGTGCCAGTAGCCGATGGCTGGGCGCCGGGGAGCTGTTTTTT. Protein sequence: CASSRWLGAGELFF.

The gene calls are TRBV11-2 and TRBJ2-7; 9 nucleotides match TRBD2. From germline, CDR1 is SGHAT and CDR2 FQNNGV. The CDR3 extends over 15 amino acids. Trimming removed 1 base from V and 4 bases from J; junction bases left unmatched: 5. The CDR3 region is CASSLGIAGVYEQYF. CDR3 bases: TGTGCCAGCAGCTTAGGGATAGCGGGAGTTTACGAGCAGTACTTC.

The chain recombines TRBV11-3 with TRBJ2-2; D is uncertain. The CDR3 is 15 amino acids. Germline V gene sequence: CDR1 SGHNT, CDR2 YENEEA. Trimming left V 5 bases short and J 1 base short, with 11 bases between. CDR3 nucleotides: TGTGCCAGCAGCCCAGGTTGGGTGAACACCGGGGAGCTGTTTTTT. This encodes CASSPGWVNTGELFF.

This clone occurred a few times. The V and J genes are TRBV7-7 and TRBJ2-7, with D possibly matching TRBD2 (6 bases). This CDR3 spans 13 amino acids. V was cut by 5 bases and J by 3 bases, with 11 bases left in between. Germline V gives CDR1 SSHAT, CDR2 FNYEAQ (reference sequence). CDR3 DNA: TGTGCCAGCAGCCGGGAGTGGAACTACGAGCAGTACTTC. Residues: CASSREWNYEQYF.

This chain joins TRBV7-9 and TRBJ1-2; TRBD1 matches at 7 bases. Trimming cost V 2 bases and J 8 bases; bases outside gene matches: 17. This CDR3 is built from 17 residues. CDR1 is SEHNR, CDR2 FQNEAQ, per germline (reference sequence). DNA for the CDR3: TGTGCCAGCAGCTTAAGCCCCCATATGCAGGGGGTCACAGGCTACACCTTC. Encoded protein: CASSLSPHMQGVTGYTF.

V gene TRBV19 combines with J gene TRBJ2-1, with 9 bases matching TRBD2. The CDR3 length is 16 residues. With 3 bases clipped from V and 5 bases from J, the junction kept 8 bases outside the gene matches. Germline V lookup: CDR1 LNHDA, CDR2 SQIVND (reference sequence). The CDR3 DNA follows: TGTGCCAGTAGTATCGAGGGGCTAGCGGGGCACAATGAGCAGTTCTTC. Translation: CASSIEGLAGHNEQFF.

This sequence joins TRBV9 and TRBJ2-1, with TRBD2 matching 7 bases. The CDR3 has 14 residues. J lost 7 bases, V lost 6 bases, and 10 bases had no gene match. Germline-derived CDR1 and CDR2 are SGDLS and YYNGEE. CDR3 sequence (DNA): TGTGCCAGCAACACTAGCGCTAGGAAGAATGAGCAGTTCTTC. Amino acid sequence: CASNTSARKNEQFF.

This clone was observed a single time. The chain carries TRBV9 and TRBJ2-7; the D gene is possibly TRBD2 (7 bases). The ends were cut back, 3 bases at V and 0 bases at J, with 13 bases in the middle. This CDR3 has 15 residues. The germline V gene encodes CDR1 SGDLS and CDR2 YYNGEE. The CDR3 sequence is CASSGGGSFSYEQYF. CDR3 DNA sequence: TGTGCCAGCAGCGGCGGGGGCTCCTTCTCCTACGAGCAGTACTTC.

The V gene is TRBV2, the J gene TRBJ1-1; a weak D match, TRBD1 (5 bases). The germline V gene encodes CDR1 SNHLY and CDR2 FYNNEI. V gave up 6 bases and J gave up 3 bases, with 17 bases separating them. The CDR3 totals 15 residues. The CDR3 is CASSAQGPGDTEAFF. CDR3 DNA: TGTGCCAGCAGCGCCCAGGGCCCAGGTGACACTGAAGCTTTCTTT.

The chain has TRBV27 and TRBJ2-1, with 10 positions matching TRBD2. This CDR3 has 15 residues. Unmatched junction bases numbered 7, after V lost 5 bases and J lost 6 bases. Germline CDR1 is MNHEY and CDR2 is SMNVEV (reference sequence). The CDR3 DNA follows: TGTGCCAGCAGTCCAGCGGGAGGGCCCTTCAATGAGCAGTTCTTC. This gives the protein CASSPAGGPFNEQFF.

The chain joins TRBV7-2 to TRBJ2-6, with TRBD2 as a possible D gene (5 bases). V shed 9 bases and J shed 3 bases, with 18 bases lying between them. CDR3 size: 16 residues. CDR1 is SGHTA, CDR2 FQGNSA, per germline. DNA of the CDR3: TGTGCCAGTTCCCCGATGGGTACTAGTGGGGCCAACGTCCTGACTTTC. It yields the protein CASSPMGTSGANVLTF.

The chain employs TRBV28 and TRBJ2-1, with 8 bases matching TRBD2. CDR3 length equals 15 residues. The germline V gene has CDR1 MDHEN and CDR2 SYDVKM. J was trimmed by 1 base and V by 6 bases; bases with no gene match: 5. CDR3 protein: CASSDGGGSYNEQFF. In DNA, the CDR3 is TGTGCCAGCAGCGACGGCGGGGGGTCCTACAATGAGCAGTTCTTC.

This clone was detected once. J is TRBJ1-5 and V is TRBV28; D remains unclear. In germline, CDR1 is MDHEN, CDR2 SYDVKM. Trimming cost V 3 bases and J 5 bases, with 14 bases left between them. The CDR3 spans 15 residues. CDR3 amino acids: CASSFGGQAYQPQHF. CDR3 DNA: TGTGCCAGCAGTTTTGGTGGGCAGGCGTATCAGCCCCAGCATTTT.

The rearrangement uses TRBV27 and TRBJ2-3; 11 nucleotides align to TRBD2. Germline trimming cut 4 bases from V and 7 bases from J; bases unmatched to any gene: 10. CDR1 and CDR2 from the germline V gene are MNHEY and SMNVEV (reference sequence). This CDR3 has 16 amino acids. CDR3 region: CASSSRTSGPPYTQYF. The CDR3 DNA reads TGTGCCAGCAGTTCACGGACTAGCGGGCCCCCCTATACGCAGTATTTT.

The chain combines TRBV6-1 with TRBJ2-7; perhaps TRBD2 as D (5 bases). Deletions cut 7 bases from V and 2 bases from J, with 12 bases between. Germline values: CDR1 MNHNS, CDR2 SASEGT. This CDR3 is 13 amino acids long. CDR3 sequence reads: CASTEGSAYEQYF. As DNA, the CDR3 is TGTGCCAGCACCGAGGGTTCCGCCTACGAGCAGTACTTC.

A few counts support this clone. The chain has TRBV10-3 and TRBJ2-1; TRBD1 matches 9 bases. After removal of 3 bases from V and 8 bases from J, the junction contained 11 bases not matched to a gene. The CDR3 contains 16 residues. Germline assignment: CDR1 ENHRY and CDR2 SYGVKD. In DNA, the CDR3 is TGTGCCATCAGTGATCCCGCCGGGACAGGGATCTATGAGCAGTTCTTC. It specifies CAISDPAGTGIYEQFF.

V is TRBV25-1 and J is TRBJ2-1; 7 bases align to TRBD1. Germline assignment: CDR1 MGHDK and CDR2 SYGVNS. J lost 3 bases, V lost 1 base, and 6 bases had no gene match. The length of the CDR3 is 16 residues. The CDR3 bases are TGTGCCAGCAGTGAATCCGGGACAGCTAGCTACAATGAGCAGTTCTTC. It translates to CASSESGTASYNEQFF.

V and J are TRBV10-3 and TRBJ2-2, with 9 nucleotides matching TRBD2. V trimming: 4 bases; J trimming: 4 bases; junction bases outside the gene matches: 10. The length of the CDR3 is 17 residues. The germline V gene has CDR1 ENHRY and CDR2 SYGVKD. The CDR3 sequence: CAISAATGTSLTGELFF. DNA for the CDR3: TGTGCCATCAGTGCAGCCACCGGGACTAGCCTCACCGGGGAGCTGTTTTTT.